The clone carrying this T cell receptor (beta chain) was picked up a small number of times. The source of the sample is a study of blood T cell repertoires in COVID-19. As processed by the authors: By means of reference gene primer amplification, nucleated cell counts were estimated. TCRdb's table, derived via immunoSEQ multiplex PCR, lists solely in-frame clones and lacks some. That table gives V, J and clone size, and the DNA gave D and trimming. The sample yields about 58,000 clones, approximately 91% seen once. This receptor was taken from a woman between 70 and 85 years old with active COVID-19. Sequencing was carried out using peripheral blood.

The CDR3: CASSEDGGYNQPQHF. The DNA for the CDR3 is TGTGCCAGCAGTGAGGACGGGGGGTACAATCAGCCCCAGCATTTT. J is TRBJ1-5 and V is TRBV2; weak D call: TRBD1 (5 bases). The length of the CDR3 is 15 residues. Germline CDR1 reads SNHLY; CDR2 reads FYNNEI. V lost 3 bases and J lost 3, with 12 bases in between.